These 14 T cell receptor beta chains share one sample of origin, sequenced in a study of CD8+CD57+ T cells in acquired aplastic anemia. Genomic DNA, serving as template, underwent TCR beta VDJ and CDR3 profiling. TCRdb re-called the reads through MiXCR, storing one row per CDR3 protein. Of roughly 200,000 distinct CDR3 sequences listed, roughly two thirds are singletons. Flow cytometry had shown expanded CD8+CD57+ cells in the patients chosen for sequencing. Sequenced: sorted CD4+, CD8+, or CD8+CD57+ T cells (not recorded which) from PBMCs. The receptors here all came from a human donor with aplastic anemia.

This chain uses TRBV2 with TRBJ2-2, with D unresolved. Trimming removed 6 bases from V and 3 bases from J, with 8 bases in between. CDR3 length: 13 residues. Per the germline V gene, CDR1 is SNHLY and CDR2 is FYNNEI. This chain's CDR3 is CASRGSHTGELFF. CDR3 nucleotides: TGTGCCAGCAGGGGCAGCCACACCGGGGAGCTGTTTTTT.

This clonotype was found a few times. The V and J genes are TRBV7-9 and TRBJ1-1, with D possibly TRBD1 on 5 matching bases. Deletions cut 3 bases from V and 0 bases from J, with 11 bases between. The germline V gene has CDR1 SEHNR and CDR2 FQNEAQ (reference sequence). This CDR3 comprises 15 residues. CDR3 sequence: CASSFSGNMNTEAFF. CDR3 nucleotides: TGTGCCAGCAGCTTTTCAGGGAATATGAACACTGAAGCTTTCTTT.

CDR3 in amino acids: CASSESGGQGYEQYF. The CDR3 bases are TGTGCCAGCAGTGAATCCGGGGGCCAGGGGTACGAGCAGTACTTC. The chain has TRBV2 and TRBJ2-7, with D perhaps matching TRBD1 or TRBD2 (6 bases each). Germline V gives CDR1 SNHLY, CDR2 FYNNEI. V lost 2 bases, J lost 4 bases, and 15 bases lay in between. CDR3 length: 15 amino acids.

The V call is TRBV15, the J call TRBJ2-5; TRBD2 matches 10 bases. There are 16 residues in the CDR3. Germline V CDR1 and CDR2: LNHNV, YYDKDF (reference sequence). J lost 3 bases, V lost 6 bases, and 10 bases had no gene match. In nucleotides, the CDR3 is TGTGCCACCAGTTCTGGACTAGCGGCCACCGAAGAGACCCAGTACTTC. Translating gives CATSSGLAATEETQYF.

The rearrangement joins TRBV20-1 to TRBJ1-1; 9 nucleotides match TRBD1. CDR3 size: 14 residues. Germline V gene sequence: CDR1 DFQATT, CDR2 SNEGSKA (reference sequence). Germline trimming cut 3 bases from V and 1 base from J; bases unmatched to any gene: 3. The CDR3, as DNA: TGCAGTGCTAGGCTACAGGGGGCGAACACTGAAGCTTTCTTT. It codes for CSARLQGANTEAFF.

This chain connects TRBV13 to TRBJ2-3; no definite D call. The V gene lost 5 bases and the J gene lost 9 bases, with 12 bases spanning the gap. This CDR3 is built from 12 residues. The germline V gene encodes CDR1 PRHDT and CDR2 FYEKMQ (reference sequence). The CDR3, as DNA: TGTGCCAGCAGCCAAGAGTTGGGAACGCAGTATTTT. Its translation is CASSQELGTQYF.

This clonotype turned up a few times. A junction end diverges from the germline sequence, so it may reflect a read error. The chain couples TRBV7-8 to TRBJ1-2; D not resolved. Germline V gives CDR1 SGHVS, CDR2 FQNEAQ. This CDR3 region has 14 residues. The CDR3 sequence is CASSVAGPNYGYTF. CDR3 coding DNA: TGTGCTAGCAGCGTCGCCGGACCGAATTATGGCTACACCTTC.

In its sample, this clonotype was seen a few times. The chain uses TRBV10-1 and TRBJ2-1; TRBD1 or TRBD2 may be the D gene (5 bases each). The V and J ends lost 2 bases and 3 bases respectively, with 11 bases between them. CDR1 WNHNN and CDR2 SYGVQD come from the germline V gene (reference sequence). This CDR3 contains 15 residues. The chain's CDR3 is CASSEAGSDYNEQFF. CDR3 in DNA: TGCGCCAGCAGTGAGGCAGGGAGTGACTACAATGAGCAGTTCTTC.

This clonotype was counted ten times or more. The chain carries TRBV7-7 and TRBJ2-2; 8 nucleotides match TRBD2. The CDR3 has 17 residues. V shed 2 bases, J shed 7 bases, and the junction held 12 bases outside the gene matches. Germline V gives CDR1 SSHAT, CDR2 FNYEAQ (reference sequence). The CDR3 nucleotides are TGTGCCAGCAGCTTAAACCCCGGGACTAGTGTGAGCGGGGAGCTGTTTTTT. Its protein product is CASSLNPGTSVSGELFF.

The chain combines TRBV7-2 with TRBJ1-1; no firm D call. Trimming removed 2 bases at V and 3 bases at J, with 10 bases between. Germline V CDR1 and CDR2: SGHTA, FQGNSA. CDR3 length: 14 amino acids. The CDR3 loop reads CASSLSGSDTEAFF. The CDR3 DNA reads as TGTGCCAGCAGCTTATCCGGGTCGGACACTGAAGCTTTCTTT. The whole variable domain, filled in from reference TRBV7-2 and TRBJ1-1, reads GAGVSQSPSNKVTEKGKDVELRCDPISGHTALYWYRQSLGQGLEFLIYFQGNSAPDKSGLPSDRFSAERTGGSVSTLTIQRTQQEDSAVYLCASSLSGSDTEAFFGQGTRLTVV.

This clonotype was observed once. The chain carries TRBV5-1 and TRBJ1-2; 8 nucleotides agree with TRBD1. CDR1 is SGHRS and CDR2 is YFSETQ in the germline V gene. J gave up 4 bases and V 3 bases, and 2 bases lay outside the gene matches. The CDR3 contains 13 residues. The CDR3 protein is CASSWTGPYGYTF. DNA for the CDR3: TGCGCCAGCAGCTGGACAGGGCCCTATGGCTACACCTTC.

About this clonotype itself: This likely comes from a read error, as the CDR3 has no conserved phenylalanine or tryptophan at its end. The genes are TRBV19 and TRBJ2-5; TRBD1 is a possible D gene (6 bases). The CDR3 loop spans 13 amino acids. V dropped 7 bases and J dropped 2 bases, with 11 bases sitting between them. Looked up from germline, CDR1 is LNHDA and CDR2 is SQIVND (reference sequence). The CDR3 DNA reads TGTGCCAGTAAATACAGGGATCAAGAGACCCAGTACCTC. Translation gives CASKYRDQETQYL.

DNA of the CDR3: TGTGCCAGCAGCGTTAGGGGGGGCACAGATACGCAGTATTTT. It yields the protein CASSVRGGTDTQYF. The rearrangement uses TRBV9 and TRBJ2-3, with D perhaps TRBD1 or TRBD2 (6 bases each). Germline-derived CDR1 and CDR2 are SGDLS and YYNGEE. The CDR3 length is 14 residues. Trimming pared 2 bases from V and 1 base from J, leaving 8 bases between.

This rearrangement joins TRBV7-2 to TRBJ2-7; weak D call: TRBD1 (6 bases). Deletions cut 5 bases from V and 5 bases from J, with 10 bases between. The length of the CDR3 is 12 residues. In germline, CDR1 is SGHTA, CDR2 FQGNSA. The DNA for the CDR3 is TGTGCCAGCAGCAAAACAGGGCACGAGCAGTACTTC. This gives the protein CASSKTGHEQYF.